This TCR beta chain appears in the sequencing data of a study of OX40 agonist ivuxolimab in advanced cancers. The germline gives CDR1 MNHNS, CDR2 SASEGT. Trimming stripped 5 bases from V and 9 bases from J, with 10 bases between. There are 12 residues in the CDR3. The investigators sampled blood at baseline, at cycle 4 day 1, and at cycle 7 day 1. Clones were sequenced by immunoSEQ multiplex PCR, and TCRdb holds only the in-frame ones, with some missing. This repertoire shows 25,000 to 40,000 clones, over 80% found once; its top ten account for about 4.3%. This receptor was identified in an adult with an advanced solid tumor such as melanoma, head and neck, liver or kidney cancer. The chain has TRBV6-1 and TRBJ1-4; TRBD1 might be the D (5 bases). Specimen: CD4+ or CD8+ T cells sorted from blood, collected in a trial of the OX40 agonist ivuxolimab. The CDR3: CASSSDTQKLFF. The CDR3, as DNA: TGTGCCAGCAGTTCGGACACTCAAAAACTGTTTTTT.